This T cell receptor beta chain was sequenced for a study of blood T cell repertoires in COVID-19. Study background: The United States, Italy and Spain provided the acute and convalescent COVID-19 samples. The cDNA or gDNA used as material had been derived from T cells, B-cell-depleted T cells, or PBMCs.

Source study methods: Counts of nucleated cells, estimated from reference gene primer amplification, were obtained. Generated by immunoSEQ multiplex PCR, the TCRdb table keeps only in-frame clones and is missing some. The V and J calls and clone size were taken over from that table, and D and trimming were inferred from the DNA. The sample gives about 170,000 clones, 88% of which show up once; around a quarter is in the top ten. The V gene lost 5 bases and the J gene lost 4 bases, with 11 bases spanning the gap. This CDR3 spans 13 amino acids. Germline CDR1 reads SGHDN; CDR2 reads FVKESK. The V gene is TRBV14, the J gene TRBJ2-5; D perhaps matches TRBD2 (5 bases). This TCR was recovered from a man aged 55 to 69 with acute or convalescent COVID-19. Sequencing used peripheral blood. The CDR3 is CASSGGLGETQYF. Here the CDR3 DNA reads TGTGCCAGCAGCGGAGGACTTGGAGAGACCCAGTACTTC.